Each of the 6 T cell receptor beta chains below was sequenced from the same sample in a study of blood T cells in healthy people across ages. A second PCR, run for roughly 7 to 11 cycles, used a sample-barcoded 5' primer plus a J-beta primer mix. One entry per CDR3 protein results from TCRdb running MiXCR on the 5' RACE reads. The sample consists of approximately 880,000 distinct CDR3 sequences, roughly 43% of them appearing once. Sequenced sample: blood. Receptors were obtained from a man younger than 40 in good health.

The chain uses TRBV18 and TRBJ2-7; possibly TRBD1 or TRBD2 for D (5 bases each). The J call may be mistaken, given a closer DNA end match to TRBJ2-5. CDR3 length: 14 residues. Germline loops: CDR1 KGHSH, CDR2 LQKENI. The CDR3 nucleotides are TGTGCCAGCTCACCCGGGGACCGGAGAGGGACCCAGTACTTC. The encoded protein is CASSPGDRRGTQYF.

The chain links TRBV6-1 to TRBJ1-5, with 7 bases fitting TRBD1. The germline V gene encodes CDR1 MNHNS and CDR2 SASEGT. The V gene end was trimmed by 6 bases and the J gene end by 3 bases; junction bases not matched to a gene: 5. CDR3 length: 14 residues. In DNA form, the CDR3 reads TGTGCCAGCAGCGGGCAGGGGGTCAATCAGCCCCAGCATTTT. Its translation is CASSGQGVNQPQHF.

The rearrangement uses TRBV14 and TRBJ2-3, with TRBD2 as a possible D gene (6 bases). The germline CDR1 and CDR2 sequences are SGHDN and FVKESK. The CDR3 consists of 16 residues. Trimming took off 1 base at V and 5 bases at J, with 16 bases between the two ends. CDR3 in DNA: TGTGCCAGCAGCCAAGGAATATCTGCGGGGAGAGATACGCAGTATTTT. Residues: CASSQGISAGRDTQYF.

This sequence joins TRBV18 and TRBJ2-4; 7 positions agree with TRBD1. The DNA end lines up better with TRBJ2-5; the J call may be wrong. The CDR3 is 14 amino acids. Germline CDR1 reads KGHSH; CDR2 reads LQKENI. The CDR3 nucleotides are TGTGCCAGCTCACCAGGGACAGTGCGGGAGACCCAGTACTTC. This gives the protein CASSPGTVRETQYF.

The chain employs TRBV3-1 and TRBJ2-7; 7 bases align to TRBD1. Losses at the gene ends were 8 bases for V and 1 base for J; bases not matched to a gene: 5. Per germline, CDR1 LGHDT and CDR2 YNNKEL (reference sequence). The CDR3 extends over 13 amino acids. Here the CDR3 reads CASLAGGSYEQYF. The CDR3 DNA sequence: TGTGCCAGCTTGGCAGGGGGTTCCTACGAGCAGTACTTC.

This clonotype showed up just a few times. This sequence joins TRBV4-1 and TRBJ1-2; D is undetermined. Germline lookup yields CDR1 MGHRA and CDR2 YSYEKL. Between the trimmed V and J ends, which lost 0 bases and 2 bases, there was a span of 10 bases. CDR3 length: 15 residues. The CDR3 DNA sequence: TGCGCCAGCAGCCAAGACCCCGGCCTGAACTATGGCTACACCTTC. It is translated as CASSQDPGLNYGYTF.